The 18 T cell receptor beta chains presented below share a single source sample, sequenced in a study of blood T cell repertoires in COVID-19. The protocol was immunoSEQ multiplex PCR, while the TCRdb copy is restricted to in-frame clones and leaves out a portion. The data hold approximately 200,000 clones, with 70% to 80% observed a single time. The sequencing sample was made of peripheral blood. The receptors stem from a middle-aged woman with COVID-19, enrolled during active disease.

CDR3 sequence reads: CASSPPRQGLGNTIYF. Written as DNA, the CDR3 is TGTGCCAGCAGCCCGCCCCGACAGGGTCTGGGAAACACCATATATTTT. The J gene is TRBJ1-3, the V gene TRBV7-9; 7 nucleotides agree with TRBD1. Per the germline V gene, CDR1 is SEHNR and CDR2 is FQNEAQ (reference sequence). The CDR3 extends over 16 amino acids. Trimming removed 5 bases from V and 4 bases from J; junction bases left unmatched: 11.

The chain recombines TRBV3-1 (or the pseudogene TRBV3-2) with TRBJ2-5, with TRBD1 identical over 9 bases. The length of the CDR3 is 16 residues. Germline values: CDR1 LGHDT, CDR2 YNNKEL (reference sequence). V shed 1 base and J 2 bases; nucleotides not matched to a gene: 5. This chain's CDR3 is CASSQVGTGNQETQYF. The CDR3 DNA follows: TGTGCCAGCAGCCAAGTTGGGACAGGGAATCAAGAGACCCAGTACTTC.

This chain connects TRBV5-8 to TRBJ1-2, with D hard to call. The CDR3 loop spans 12 amino acids. V lost 1 base to trimming and J lost 10 bases, with 11 bases between them. Germline V lookup: CDR1 SGHTS, CDR2 YDEGEE. CDR3 loop: CASSLSEGVYTF. CDR3 DNA: TGTGCCAGCAGCTTGTCGGAGGGCGTCTACACCTTC.

V usage is TRBV7-2 and J usage is TRBJ2-1, with 9 bases identical to TRBD2. Germline CDR1 SGHTA, CDR2 FQGNSA. V lost 0 bases and J lost 7; bases outside the gene matches: 7. CDR3 length equals 16 residues. The CDR3 protein is CASSLAGAGGLNEQFF. In DNA form, the CDR3 reads TGTGCCAGCAGCTTAGCTGGTGCGGGGGGGCTTAATGAGCAGTTCTTC.

The chain uses TRBV11-2 and TRBJ2-3; possibly TRBD1 for D (6 bases). Trimming took off 5 bases at V and 6 bases at J, with 18 bases between the two ends. The CDR3 runs 15 residues. CDR1 and CDR2 (germline): SGHAT, FQNNGV. The CDR3 is CASSRRATGLDTQYF. In nucleotides, the CDR3 is TGTGCCAGCAGCAGACGAGCCACAGGGCTGGATACGCAGTATTTT. Full variable domain (outside the CDR3, taken from reference TRBV11-2 and TRBJ2-3): EAGVAQSPRYKIIEKRQSVAFWCNPISGHATLYWYQQILGQGPKLLIQFQNNGVVDDSQLPKDRFSAERLKGVDSTLKIQPAKLEDSAVYLCASSRRATGLDTQYFGPGTRLTVL.

Only a few counts were recorded for this clone. The chain is built from TRBV20-1 and TRBJ1-6; D remains unclear. Germline V gene lookup returns CDR1 DFQATT and CDR2 SNEGSKA (reference sequence). Trimming left V 3 bases short and J 9 bases short, with 12 bases between. This CDR3 comprises 13 residues. CDR3 residues: CSASMREASPLHF. CDR3 sequence (DNA): TGCAGTGCTAGTATGAGGGAGGCTTCACCCCTCCACTTT.

The CDR3 is CVRSPSRLGSQPQHF. In nucleotides, the CDR3 is TGTGTCAGAAGCCCGTCACGGCTCGGGAGTCAGCCCCAGCATTTT. The chain joins TRBV7-5 to TRBJ1-5. TRBV7-5 is described as a pseudogene. CDR3 length: 15 residues.

The gene calls are TRBV7-8 and TRBJ2-3; no reliable D call. V was shortened by 2 bases and J by 0 bases, with 9 bases between the two germline ends. Germline V gives CDR1 SGHVS, CDR2 FQNEAQ. CDR3 size: 15 residues. In nucleotides, the CDR3 is TGTGCCAGCAGCTTAACTGATACTAGCACAGATACGCAGTATTTT. It translates to CASSLTDTSTDTQYF. Together with reference TRBV7-8 and TRBJ2-3, the CDR3 gives the full variable domain: GAGVSQSPRYKVAKRGQDVALRCDPISGHVSLFWYQQALGQGPEFLTYFQNEAQLDKSGLPSDRFFAERPEGSVSTLKIQRTQQEDSAVYLCASSLTDTSTDTQYFGPGTRLTVL.

The chain recombines TRBV20-1 with TRBJ1-5; no definite D call. Germline V gene data show CDR1 as DFQATT and CDR2 as SNEGSKA (reference sequence). The V and J ends lost 3 bases and 3 bases respectively, with 9 bases between them. The CDR3 length is 13 residues. This chain's CDR3 is CSASMGTNQPQHF. The CDR3 DNA is TGCAGTGCTAGTATGGGCACCAATCAGCCCCAGCATTTT.

This clone was seen a few times. The CDR3 DNA is TGTGCCACCGTCTTCGAGGGCTCGTATAATTCACCCCTCCACTTT. Translating it yields CATVFEGSYNSPLHF. J is TRBJ1-6 and V is TRBV6-5; D not certain. CDR1 and CDR2 from the germline V gene are MNHEY and SVGAGI. The CDR3 is 15 amino acids. Trimming removed 10 bases at V and 4 bases at J, with 17 bases between.

The chain has TRBV9 and TRBJ1-2; possibly TRBD1 for D (5 bases). Between the trimmed V and J ends, which lost 3 bases and 2 bases, there was a span of 14 bases. Looked up from germline, CDR1 is SGDLS and CDR2 is YYNGEE. The CDR3 spans 15 residues. The CDR3 DNA reads TGTGCCAGCAGCGCTTCGGGCAGGGTGAACTATGGCTACACCTTC. This sequence encodes CASSASGRVNYGYTF. The variable domain in full, with the rest retrieved from reference TRBV9 and TRBJ1-2, is DSGVTQTPKHLITATGQRVTLRCSPRSGDLSVYWYQQSLDQGLQFLIQYYNGEERAKGNILERFSAQQFPDLHSELNLSSLELGDSALYFCASSASGRVNYGYTFGSGTRLTVV.

The chain employs TRBV6-5 and TRBJ1-2; the match to TRBD1 covers 7 bases. Trimming took 7 bases from V and 1 from J; bases not matched to a gene: 6. The germline V gene encodes CDR1 MNHEY and CDR2 SVGAGI. The CDR3 spans 14 residues. The CDR3 nucleotides read TGTGCCAGCATCGGGGACAGCAGTAACTATGGCTACACCTTC. This gives the protein CASIGDSSNYGYTF.

This sequence joins TRBV15 and TRBJ2-1, with 10 bases aligning to TRBD2. The V gene end was trimmed by 0 bases and the J gene end by 7 bases; junction bases not matched to a gene: 6. Germline CDR1 and CDR2: LNHNV and YYDKDF (reference sequence). CDR3 length: 16 residues. The CDR3 DNA sequence: TGTGCCACCAGCAGAGAGCCAGCGGGGGGGCCGAATGAGCAGTTCTTC. Residues: CATSREPAGGPNEQFF. Filled out from reference TRBV15 and TRBJ2-1, the complete variable domain reads DAMVIQNPRYQVTQFGKPVTLSCSQTLNHNVMYWYQQKSSQAPKLLFHYYDKDFNNEADTPDNFQSRRPNTSFCFLDIRSPGLGDTAMYLCATSREPAGGPNEQFFGPGTRLTVL.

This clone was picked up one time. V and J are TRBV7-2 and TRBJ1-1; D remains unclear. Between the trimmed V and J ends, which lost 4 bases and 6 bases, there was a span of 9 bases. The CDR3 runs 12 residues. CDR1 and CDR2 (germline): SGHTA, FQGNSA. This CDR3 is CASSSGGSEAFF. The CDR3 nucleotides read TGTGCCAGCAGCTCCGGAGGCTCTGAAGCTTTCTTT. The complete variable domain, with remaining parts taken from reference TRBV7-2 and TRBJ1-1, reads GAGVSQSPSNKVTEKGKDVELRCDPISGHTALYWYRQSLGQGLEFLIYFQGNSAPDKSGLPSDRFSAERTGGSVSTLTIQRTQQEDSAVYLCASSSGGSEAFFGQGTRLTVV.

Comment on this clone: Other DNA sequences within the sample encode an identical CDR3. The chain uses TRBV10-3 and TRBJ2-1; TRBD2 matches at 8 bases. Germline V lookup: CDR1 ENHRY, CDR2 SYGVKD. The CDR3 runs to 16 residues. J lost 0 bases, V lost 0 bases, and 1 base had no gene match. This CDR3 reads CAISESSGSSYNEQFF. CDR3 nucleotide sequence: TGTGCCATCAGTGAGTCGAGCGGGAGCTCCTACAATGAGCAGTTCTTC.

This chain links TRBV3-1 (or the pseudogene TRBV3-2) with TRBJ2-1, with D possibly being TRBD1 (5 bases). Germline V lookup: CDR1 LGHDT, CDR2 YNNKEL (reference sequence). The V end was cut by 4 bases, the J end by 6 bases, with 16 bases between. The CDR3 loop spans 15 amino acids. CDR3 in amino acids: CASSLVQGHLNEQFF. The CDR3 DNA follows: TGTGCCAGCAGCCTAGTTCAGGGCCATCTCAATGAGCAGTTCTTC.

The V call is TRBV6-5, the J call TRBJ2-1; 16 bases line up with TRBD2. The CDR3 sequence is 15 residues long. The J segment lost 8 bases and the V segment lost 8 bases, leaving 6 bases of the junction unmatched. Per germline, CDR1 MNHEY and CDR2 SVGAGI. The DNA of the CDR3 is TGTGCCAGCCGGGGACTAGCGGGAGGGGAGGATGAGCAGTTCTTC. It translates to CASRGLAGGEDEQFF.

V usage is TRBV6-5 and J usage is TRBJ2-5; no firm D call. Germline V CDR1 and CDR2: MNHEY, SVGAGI. This CDR3 spans 16 amino acids. Trimming took 0 bases from V and 1 from J, leaving 12 bases between them. The CDR3 nucleotides are TGTGCCAGCAGTTACTCGGGCAGAACCCCCCAAGAGACCCAGTACTTC. Protein product: CASSYSGRTPQETQYF.